This T cell receptor (beta chain) derives from a study of beta chain features in type 1 diabetes. General observations from the study: There were fewer insertions and more deletions at the VDJ junctions of type 1 diabetes patients. All four CD4+ subsets from Type 1 diabetes patients carried moderately but significantly shorter TCRB CDR3s.

As to this clone: Its cognate antigen is unknown.

By way of CD45RO/CCR7/CD25/CD127/CD95/CD27, the CD4+ regulatory, stem cell-like memory, central memory and naive cells were sorted. Every isolated RNA sample was fully reverse transcribed, so sequencing captured expressed TCRB transcripts. TCRdb keeps only in-frame clones here, not all; method: immunoSEQ multiplex PCR. The table includes around 97,000 clones, approximately 30% detected once. The sample comprised central memory CD4+ T cells from blood. The source of this sequence is a woman under 30 with type 1 diabetes.

CDR3 in DNA: TGTGCCAGCAGTGTTCAGGGGGCATCGAACACCGGGGAGCTGTTTTTT. Its protein is CASSVQGASNTGELFF. The chain couples TRBV6-1 to TRBJ2-2; 8 bases are shared with TRBD1. Germline V gene data show CDR1 as MNHNS and CDR2 as SASEGT. V was pared by 4 bases and J by 0 bases, with 4 bases of the junction left unmatched. The CDR3 has 16 amino acids.